The T cell receptor beta chain described here comes from a study of blood T cell repertoires in COVID-19. Some clones are missing from TCRdb's copy, which holds only in-frame ones; the method was immunoSEQ multiplex PCR. The data hold hundreds of thousands of clones, with roughly nine tenths observed a single time. Per germline, CDR1 MNHEY and CDR2 SVGEGT. The CDR3 is 15 amino acids. The junction had 3 bases not matched to a gene; V was cut back by 5 bases and J by 0 bases. The sequence was collected from a middle-aged man with acute or convalescent COVID-19. Material for sequencing was peripheral blood. The chain uses TRBV6-2 or TRBV6-3 and TRBJ1-5, with 8 bases that match TRBD1. The CDR3 spells CASSRTGISNQPQHF. As DNA, the CDR3 is TGTGCCAGCAGTCGGACAGGGATTAGCAATCAGCCCCAGCATTTT.